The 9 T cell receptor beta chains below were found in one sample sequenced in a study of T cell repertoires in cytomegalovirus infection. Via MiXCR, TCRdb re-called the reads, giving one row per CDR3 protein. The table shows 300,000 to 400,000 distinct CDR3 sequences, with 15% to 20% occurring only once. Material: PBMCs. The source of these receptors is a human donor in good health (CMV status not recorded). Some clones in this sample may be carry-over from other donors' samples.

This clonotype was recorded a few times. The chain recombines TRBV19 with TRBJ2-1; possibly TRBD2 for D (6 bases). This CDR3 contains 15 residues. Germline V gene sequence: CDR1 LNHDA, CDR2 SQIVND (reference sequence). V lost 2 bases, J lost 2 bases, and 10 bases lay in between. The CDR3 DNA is TGTGCCAGTAGTATAACGGGGGAGGCCTACAATGAGCAGTTCTTC. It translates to CASSITGEAYNEQFF.

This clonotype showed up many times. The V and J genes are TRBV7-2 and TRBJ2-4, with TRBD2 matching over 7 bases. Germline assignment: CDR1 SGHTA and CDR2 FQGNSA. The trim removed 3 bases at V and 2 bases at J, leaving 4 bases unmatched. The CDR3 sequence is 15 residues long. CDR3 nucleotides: TGTGCCAGCAGCTTTAGCGGGTCCACCAAAAACATTCAGTACTTC. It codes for CASSFSGSTKNIQYF.

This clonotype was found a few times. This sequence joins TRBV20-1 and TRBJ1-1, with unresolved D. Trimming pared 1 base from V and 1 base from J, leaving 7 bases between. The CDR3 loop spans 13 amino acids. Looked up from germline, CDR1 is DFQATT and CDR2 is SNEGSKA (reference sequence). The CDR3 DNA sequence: TGCAGTGCTAGAGTCTCCAGGAACACTGAAGCTTTCTTT. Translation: CSARVSRNTEAFF.

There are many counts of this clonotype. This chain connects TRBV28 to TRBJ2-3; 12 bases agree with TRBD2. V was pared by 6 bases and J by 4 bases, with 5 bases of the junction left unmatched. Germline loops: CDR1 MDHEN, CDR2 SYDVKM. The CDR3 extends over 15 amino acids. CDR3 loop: CASSLLAGGSDTQYF. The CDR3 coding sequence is TGTGCCAGCAGCCTCCTAGCGGGAGGGTCAGATACGCAGTATTTT.

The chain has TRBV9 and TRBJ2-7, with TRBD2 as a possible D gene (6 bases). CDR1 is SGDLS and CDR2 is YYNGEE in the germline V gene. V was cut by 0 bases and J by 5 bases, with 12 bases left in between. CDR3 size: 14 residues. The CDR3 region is CASSVGGVLDEQYF. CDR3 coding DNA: TGTGCCAGCAGCGTAGGCGGGGTTCTCGACGAGCAGTACTTC.

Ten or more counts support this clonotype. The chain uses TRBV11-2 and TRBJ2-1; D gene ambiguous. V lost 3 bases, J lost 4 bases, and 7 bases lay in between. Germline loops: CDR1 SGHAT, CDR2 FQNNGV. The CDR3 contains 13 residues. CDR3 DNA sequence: TGTGCCAGCAGCTTTTCGCTTTACAATGAGCAGTTCTTC. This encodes CASSFSLYNEQFF.

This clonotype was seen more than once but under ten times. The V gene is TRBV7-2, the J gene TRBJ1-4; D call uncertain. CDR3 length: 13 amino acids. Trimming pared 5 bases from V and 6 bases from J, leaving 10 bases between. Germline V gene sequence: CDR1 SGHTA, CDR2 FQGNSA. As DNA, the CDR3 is TGTGCCAGCAGCCTGGATTCGGATGAAAAACTGTTTTTT. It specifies CASSLDSDEKLFF.

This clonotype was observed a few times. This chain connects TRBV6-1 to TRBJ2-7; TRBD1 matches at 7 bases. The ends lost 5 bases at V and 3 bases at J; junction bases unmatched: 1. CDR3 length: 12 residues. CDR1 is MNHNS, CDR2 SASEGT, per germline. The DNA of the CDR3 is TGTGCCAGCAGTACAGGGGACTACGAGCAGTACTTC. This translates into CASSTGDYEQYF.

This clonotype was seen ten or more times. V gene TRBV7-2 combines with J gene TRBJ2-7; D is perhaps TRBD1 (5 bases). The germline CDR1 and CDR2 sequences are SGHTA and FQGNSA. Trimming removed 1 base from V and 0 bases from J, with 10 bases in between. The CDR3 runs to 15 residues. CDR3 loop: CASSLVQDSSYEQYF. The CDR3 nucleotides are TGTGCCAGCAGCTTAGTACAGGATTCCTCCTACGAGCAGTACTTC.